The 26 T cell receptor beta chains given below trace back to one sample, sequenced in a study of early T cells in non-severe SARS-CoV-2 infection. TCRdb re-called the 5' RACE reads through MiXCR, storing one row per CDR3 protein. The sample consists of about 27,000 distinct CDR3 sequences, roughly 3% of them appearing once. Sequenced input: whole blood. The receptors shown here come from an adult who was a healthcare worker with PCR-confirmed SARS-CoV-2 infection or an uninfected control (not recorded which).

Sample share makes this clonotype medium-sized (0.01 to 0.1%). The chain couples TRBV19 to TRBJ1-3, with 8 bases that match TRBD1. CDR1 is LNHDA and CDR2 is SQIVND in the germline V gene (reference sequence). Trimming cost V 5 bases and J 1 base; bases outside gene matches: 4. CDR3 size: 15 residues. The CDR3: CASSPRTGSGNTIYF. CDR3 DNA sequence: TGTGCCAGTAGTCCCCGGACAGGGTCTGGAAACACCATATATTTT.

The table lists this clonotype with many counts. CDR3 in amino acids: CASSKSENEKLFF. The CDR3 nucleotides are TGTGCCAGCAGCAAATCGGAGAATGAAAAACTGTTTTTT. This chain links TRBV5-4 with TRBJ1-4, with no clear D. V was clipped by 4 bases and J by 5 bases, with 9 bases between them. In germline, CDR1 is SGHNT, CDR2 YYREEE (reference sequence). The CDR3 has 13 amino acids.

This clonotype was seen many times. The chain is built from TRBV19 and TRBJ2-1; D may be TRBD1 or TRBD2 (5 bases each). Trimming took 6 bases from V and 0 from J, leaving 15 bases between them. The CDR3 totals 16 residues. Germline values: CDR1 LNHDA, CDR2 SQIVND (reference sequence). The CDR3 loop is CASRQSGRSSYNEQFF. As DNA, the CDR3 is TGTGCCAGTAGACAATCAGGGAGAAGCTCCTACAATGAGCAGTTCTTC.

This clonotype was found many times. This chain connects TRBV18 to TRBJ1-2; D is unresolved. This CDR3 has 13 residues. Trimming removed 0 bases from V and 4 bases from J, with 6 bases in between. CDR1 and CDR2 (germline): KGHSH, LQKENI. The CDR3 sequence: CASSPPDFYGYTF. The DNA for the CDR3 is TGTGCCAGCTCACCACCAGACTTCTATGGCTACACCTTC.

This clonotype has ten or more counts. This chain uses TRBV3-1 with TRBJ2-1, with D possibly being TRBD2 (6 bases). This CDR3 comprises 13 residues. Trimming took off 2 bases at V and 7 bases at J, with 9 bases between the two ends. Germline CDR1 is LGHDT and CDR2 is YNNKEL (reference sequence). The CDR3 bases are TGTGCCAGCAGCCAACAGACTAGAAATGAGCAGTTCTTC. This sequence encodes CASSQQTRNEQFF.

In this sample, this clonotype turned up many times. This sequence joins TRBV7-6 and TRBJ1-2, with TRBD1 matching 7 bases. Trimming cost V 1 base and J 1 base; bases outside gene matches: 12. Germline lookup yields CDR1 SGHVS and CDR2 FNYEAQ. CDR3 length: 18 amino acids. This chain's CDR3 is CASSLDVRTGDLNYGYTF. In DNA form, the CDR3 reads TGTGCCAGCAGCTTAGATGTCCGGACAGGCGACCTTAACTATGGCTACACCTTC.

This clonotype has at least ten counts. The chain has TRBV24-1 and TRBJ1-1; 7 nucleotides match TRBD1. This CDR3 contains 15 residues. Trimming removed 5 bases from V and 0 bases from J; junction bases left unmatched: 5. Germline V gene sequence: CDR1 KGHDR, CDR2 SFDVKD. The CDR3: CATSASGQMNTEAFF. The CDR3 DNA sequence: TGTGCCACCAGTGCCTCGGGACAGATGAACACTGAAGCTTTCTTT.

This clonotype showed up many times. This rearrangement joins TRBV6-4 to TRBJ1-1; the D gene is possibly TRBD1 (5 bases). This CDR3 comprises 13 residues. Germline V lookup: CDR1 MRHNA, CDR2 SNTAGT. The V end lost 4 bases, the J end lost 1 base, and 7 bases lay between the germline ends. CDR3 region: CASSGTPNTEAFF. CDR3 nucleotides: TGTGCCAGCAGTGGGACACCGAACACTGAAGCTTTCTTT.

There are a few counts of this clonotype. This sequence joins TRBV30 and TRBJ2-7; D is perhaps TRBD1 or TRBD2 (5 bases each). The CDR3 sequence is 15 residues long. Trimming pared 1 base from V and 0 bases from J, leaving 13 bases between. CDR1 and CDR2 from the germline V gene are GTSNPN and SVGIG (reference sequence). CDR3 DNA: TGTGCCTGGAGTGCCGGGACGTTGAGCTCCTACGAGCAGTACGTC. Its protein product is CAWSAGTLSSYEQYV.

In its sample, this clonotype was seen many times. As DNA, the CDR3 is TGTGCCAGCAGGACAGGGATCGGCGGGGAGCTGTTTTTT. It specifies CASRTGIGGELFF. The chain links TRBV6-5 to TRBJ2-2, with 7 nucleotides matching TRBD1. The CDR3 consists of 13 residues. Germline-derived CDR1 and CDR2 are MNHEY and SVGAGI. Trimming at V came to 6 bases and at J to 7 bases, leaving 5 bases not matched to a gene.

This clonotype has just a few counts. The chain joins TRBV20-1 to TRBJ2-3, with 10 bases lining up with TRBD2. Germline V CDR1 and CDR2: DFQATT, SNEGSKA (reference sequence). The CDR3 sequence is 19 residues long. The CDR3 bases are TGCAGCACCTCCTCCAGGTTGATCTTAGCGGGGGGAGGCACAGATACGCAGTATTTT. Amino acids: CSTSSRLILAGGGTDTQYF.

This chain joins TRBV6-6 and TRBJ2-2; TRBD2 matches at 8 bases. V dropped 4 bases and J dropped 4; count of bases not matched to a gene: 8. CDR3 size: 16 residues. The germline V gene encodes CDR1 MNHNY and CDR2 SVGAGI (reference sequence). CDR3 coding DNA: TGTGCCAGCAGTTCTTTTGCGGGGGGAGGCACCGGGGAGCTGTTTTTT. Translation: CASSSFAGGGTGELFF.

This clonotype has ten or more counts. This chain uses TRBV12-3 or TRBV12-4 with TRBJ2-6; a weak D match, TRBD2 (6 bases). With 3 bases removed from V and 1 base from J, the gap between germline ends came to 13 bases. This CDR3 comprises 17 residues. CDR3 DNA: TGTGCCAGCAGTTTTTTGAAGGGGAGGTCTGGGGCCAACGTCCTGACTTTC. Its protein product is CASSFLKGRSGANVLTF.

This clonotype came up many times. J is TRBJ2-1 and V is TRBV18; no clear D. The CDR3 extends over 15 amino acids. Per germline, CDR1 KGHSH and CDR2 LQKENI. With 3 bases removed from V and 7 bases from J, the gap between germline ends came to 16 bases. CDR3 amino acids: CASSPGLAARNEQFF. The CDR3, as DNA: TGTGCCAGCTCACCTGGCCTTGCGGCACGGAATGAGCAGTTCTTC.

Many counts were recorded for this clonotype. The CDR3 DNA sequence: TGTGCCAGTAGTATTGGGCTAGCGGGGATCTTCTCTGGGGCCAACGTCCTGACTTTC. Its protein is CASSIGLAGIFSGANVLTF. This chain joins TRBV19 and TRBJ2-6, with 9 bases fitting TRBD2. V dropped 3 bases and J dropped 0; count of bases not matched to a gene: 9. The CDR3 runs 19 residues. Germline V lookup: CDR1 LNHDA, CDR2 SQIVND (reference sequence).

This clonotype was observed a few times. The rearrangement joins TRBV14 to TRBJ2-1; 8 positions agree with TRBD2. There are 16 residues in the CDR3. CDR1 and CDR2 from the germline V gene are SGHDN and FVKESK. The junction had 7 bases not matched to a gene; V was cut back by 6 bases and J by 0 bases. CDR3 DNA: TGTGCCAGCAGACTAAGCGGGGGAAACTCCTACAATGAGCAGTTCTTC. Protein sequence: CASRLSGGNSYNEQFF. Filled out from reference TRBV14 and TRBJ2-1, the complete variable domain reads EAGVTQFPSHSVIEKGQTVTLRCDPISGHDNLYWYRRVMGKEIKFLLHFVKESKQDESGMPNNRFLAERTGGTYSTLKVQPAELEDSGVYFCASRLSGGNSYNEQFFGPGTRLTVL.

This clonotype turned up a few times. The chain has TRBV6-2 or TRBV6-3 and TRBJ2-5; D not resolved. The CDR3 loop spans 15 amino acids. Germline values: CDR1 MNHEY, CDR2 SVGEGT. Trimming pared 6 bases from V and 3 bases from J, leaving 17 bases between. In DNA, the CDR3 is TGTGCCAGCAGACCGCTCGGGCAGGTCAAAGAGACCCAGTACTTC. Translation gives CASRPLGQVKETQYF.

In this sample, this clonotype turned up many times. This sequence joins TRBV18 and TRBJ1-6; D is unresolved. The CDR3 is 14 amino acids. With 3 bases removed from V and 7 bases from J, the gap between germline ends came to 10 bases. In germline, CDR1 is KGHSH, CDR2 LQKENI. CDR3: CASSPGRRNSPLHF. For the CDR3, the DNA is TGTGCCAGCTCACCGGGCCGAAGGAATTCACCCCTCCACTTT.

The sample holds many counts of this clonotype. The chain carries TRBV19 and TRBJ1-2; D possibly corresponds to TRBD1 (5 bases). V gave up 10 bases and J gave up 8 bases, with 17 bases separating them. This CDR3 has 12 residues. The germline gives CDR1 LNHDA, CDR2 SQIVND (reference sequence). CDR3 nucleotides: TGTGCCACTAGCCCCAGGGCGGGGGGCTACACCTTC. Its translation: CATSPRAGGYTF.

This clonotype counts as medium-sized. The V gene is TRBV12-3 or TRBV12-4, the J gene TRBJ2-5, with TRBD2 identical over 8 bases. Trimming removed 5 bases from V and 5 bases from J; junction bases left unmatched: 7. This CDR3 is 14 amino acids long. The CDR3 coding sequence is TGTGCCAGCAGTCGTCGGGGGGGCGGTGAGACCCAGTACTTC. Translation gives CASSRRGGGETQYF.

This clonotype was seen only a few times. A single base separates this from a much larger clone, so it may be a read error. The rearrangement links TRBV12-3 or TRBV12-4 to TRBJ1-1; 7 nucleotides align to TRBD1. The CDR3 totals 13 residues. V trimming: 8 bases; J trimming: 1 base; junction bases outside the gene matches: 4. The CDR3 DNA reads TGTGCCAGCGGGGGACAGTCGAACACTGAAGCTTTCTTT. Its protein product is CASGGQSNTEAFF.

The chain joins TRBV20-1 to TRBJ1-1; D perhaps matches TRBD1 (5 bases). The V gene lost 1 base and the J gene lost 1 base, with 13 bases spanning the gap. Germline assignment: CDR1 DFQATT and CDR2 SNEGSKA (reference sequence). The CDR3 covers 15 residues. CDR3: CSARALARANTEAFF. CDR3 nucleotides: TGCAGTGCTAGAGCCTTGGCCAGGGCGAACACTGAAGCTTTCTTT.

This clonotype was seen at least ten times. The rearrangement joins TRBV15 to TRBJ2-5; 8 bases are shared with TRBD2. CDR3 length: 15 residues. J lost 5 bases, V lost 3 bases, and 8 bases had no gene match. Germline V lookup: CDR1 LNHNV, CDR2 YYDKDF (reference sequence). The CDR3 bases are TGTGCCACCAGCAGGGACCTAGCGGGCTCTGAGACCCAGTACTTC. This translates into CATSRDLAGSETQYF.

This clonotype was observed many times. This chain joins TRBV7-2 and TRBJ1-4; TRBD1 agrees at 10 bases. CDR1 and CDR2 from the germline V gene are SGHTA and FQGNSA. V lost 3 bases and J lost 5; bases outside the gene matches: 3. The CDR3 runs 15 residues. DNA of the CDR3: TGTGCCAGCAGCTTTACGGGACAGGGGAATGAAAAACTGTTTTTT. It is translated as CASSFTGQGNEKLFF.

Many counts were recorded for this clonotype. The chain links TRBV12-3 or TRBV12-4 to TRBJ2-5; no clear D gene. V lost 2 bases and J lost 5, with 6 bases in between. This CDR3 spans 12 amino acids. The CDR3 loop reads CASSLIVETQYF. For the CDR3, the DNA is TGTGCCAGCAGTTTAATAGTCGAGACCCAGTACTTC.

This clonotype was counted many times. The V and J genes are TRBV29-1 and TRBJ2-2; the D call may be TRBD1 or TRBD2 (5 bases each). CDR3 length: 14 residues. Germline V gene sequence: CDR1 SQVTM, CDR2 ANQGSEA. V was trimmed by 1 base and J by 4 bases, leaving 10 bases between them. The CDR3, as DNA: TGCAGCGTTGAAGCGGGGCTTAGCACCGGGGAGCTGTTTTTT. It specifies CSVEAGLSTGELFF.